The clone carrying this TCR beta chain was seen at least ten times. Time point denoted: newly diagnosed GD, antithyroid drugs for less than 3 months. The authors made the TCR library using RNA they extracted from PBMCs. Nine milliliters of peripheral blood went into EDTA tubes. This specimen belongs to a study of regulatory T cells in long-lasting Graves disease. Libraries of TCR beta came from iRepertoire HTBI primers plus Arm-PCR of CDR3 regions. TCRdb recomputed calls from the multiplex PCR reads with MiXCR, one row per CDR3 protein. The top ten hold over 20% of the sample, which has roughly 380,000 distinct CDR3 sequences, 15% to 19% seen once. There are 15 residues in the CDR3. CDR1 is SGHAT and CDR2 is FQNNGV in the germline V gene. Trimming took 6 bases from V and 8 from J, leaving 20 bases between them.

The clonotype was recovered from a female donor with Graves disease. The chain links TRBV11-2 to TRBJ2-1; D might be TRBD1 or TRBD2, each matching 5 bases. This material consisted of peripheral blood mononuclear cells (PBMCs), taken at new diagnosis, from a patient treated with antithyroid drugs. The CDR3 DNA follows: TGTGCCAGCAGGAGGGGTACGGGGCTCATGCATGAGCAGTTCTTC. It specifies CASRRGTGLMHEQFF.